This T cell receptor (beta chain) was sequenced during a study of blood T cells in healthy people across ages. Study-wide results and caveats: Possibly confounding the expanded clonotype changes was the fact that donor CMV status was unknown. Higher diversity, along with more naive CD4+ cells, distinguished long-lived donors from aged donors. Samples with more naive T cells showed higher observed beta diversity.

A second PCR, run for roughly 7 to 11 cycles, used a sample-barcoded 5' primer plus a J-beta primer mix. Carrying 12 random nucleotides, a template-switch adaptor labeled each individual cDNA molecule. TCRdb ran MiXCR on the 5' RACE reads and lists one entry per CDR3 protein. Among over 300,000 distinct CDR3 sequences, approximately 47% were seen once, and the ten largest hold 51%. Points on this clonotype: Its cognate antigen is unknown.

The CDR3 is 15 residues long. Trimming took off 3 bases at V and 1 base at J, with 13 bases between the two ends. Germline V gene sequence: CDR1 SQVTM, CDR2 ANQGSEA. Sequenced sample: blood. The source of this sequence is a man aged 55-75 years in good health. The chain combines TRBV29-1 with TRBJ2-4, with D perhaps TRBD1 or TRBD2 (5 bases each). CDR3 residues: CSVDVPRGAKNIQYF. Written as DNA, the CDR3 is TGCAGCGTTGACGTCCCCCGGGGCGCCAAAAACATTCAGTACTTC. Supplemented by reference TRBV29-1 and TRBJ2-4, the full variable domain reads SAVISQKPSRDICQRGTSLTIQCQVDSQVTMMFWYRQQPGQSLTLIATANQGSEATYESGFVIDKFPISRPNLTFSTLTVSNMSPEDSSIYLCSVDVPRGAKNIQYFGAGTRLSVL.